The T cell receptor beta chain described here comes from a study of blood T cell repertoires in COVID-19. Trimming took off 4 bases at V and 0 bases at J, with 16 bases between the two ends. Germline loops: CDR1 SGHTA, CDR2 FQGNSA. This CDR3 is built from 16 residues. TCRdb's copy holds only in-frame clones and misses some; the assay was immunoSEQ multiplex PCR. There are more than 75,000 clones in the sample; 82% occur only once, and more than 9% lies in the top ten. The receptor was isolated from a man in his 60s with acute or convalescent COVID-19. The chain employs TRBV7-2 and TRBJ2-7; D is perhaps TRBD2 (6 bases). Input material: peripheral blood. The CDR3 sequence: CASSSQAGRSSYEQYF. In DNA form, the CDR3 reads TGTGCCAGCAGCTCCCAAGCGGGCCGTAGCTCCTACGAGCAGTACTTC.